This is a list of T cell receptor beta chains from one sample in a study of shared clonotypes between healthy human individuals. The table came from immunoSEQ multiplex PCR; TCRdb's copy has only in-frame clones and leaves some out. The sample contains about 700,000 clones, approximately 79% of which appear only once. The specimen was memory CD4+ T cells sorted from blood. The receptors were gathered from a woman in her twenties or thirties in good health. The CDR3 runs from the conserved cysteine through the conserved F or W. A D gene is named only where the DNA matches it firmly. Expanded clones are given a class, and other clones once, few, many or no size at all.

j_call	v_call	d_call	clone_size	cdr3_aa	cdr3_nt
TRBJ1-2	TRBV27	TRBD1	.	CASSSNLGQGVYGYTF	TGTGCCAGCAGTTCCAATCTTGGACAGGGAGTCTATGGCTACACCTTC
TRBJ1-1	TRBV28	TRBD1	.	CASRTGSVNTEAFF	TGTGCCAGCAGGACAGGGTCGGTGAACACTGAAGCTTTCTTT
TRBJ2-1	TRBV14	.	.	CASSQRFNEQFF	TGTGCCAGCAGCCAACGGTTCAATGAGCAGTTCTTC
TRBJ2-3	TRBV19	.	.	CASSTDRLLTDTQYF	TGTGCCAGTAGTACCGACAGACTCCTCACAGATACGCAGTATTTT
TRBJ2-3	TRBV7-8	.	.	CASSSPRGSGDTQYF	TGTGCCAGCAGCTCCCCCCGAGGCAGTGGAGATACGCAGTATTTT
TRBJ2-5	TRBV19	.	.	CASSIRVQETQYF	TGTGCCAGTAGTATCAGGGTTCAAGAGACCCAGTACTTC
TRBJ1-4	TRBV2	TRBD1	.	CASSLQGANEKLFF	TGTGCCAGCAGTTTACAGGGGGCTAATGAAAAACTGTTTTTT
TRBJ1-2	TRBV11-2	TRBD1	.	CASSLGGDRARGYTF	TGTGCCAGCAGCTTAGGGGGGGACAGGGCGCGCGGCTACACCTTC
TRBJ2-3	TRBV28	.	.	CASRGRGAGDTQYF	TGTGCCAGCAGGGGTCGAGGGGCGGGGGATACGCAGTATTTT
TRBJ1-1	TRBV28	TRBD1	.	CASGTDEPNTEAFF	TGTGCCAGTGGGACAGACGAACCGAACACTGAAGCTTTCTTT
TRBJ2-1	TRBV5-4	.	.	CASSLSGPYNEQFF	TGTGCCAGCAGCCTATCCGGGCCTTACAATGAGCAGTTCTTC
TRBJ2-3	TRBV7-9	TRBD2	.	CASSLDGGRVADTQYF	TGTGCCAGCAGCTTAGACGGCGGGAGGGTTGCAGATACGCAGTATTTT
TRBJ1-4	TRBV10-3	TRBD1	.	CAISEGQGDEKLFF	TGTGCCATCAGTGAGGGACAGGGAGATGAAAAACTGTTTTTT
TRBJ1-5	TRBV5-1	.	.	CASSPRYQPQHF	TGCGCCAGCAGCCCCAGATATCAGCCCCAGCATTTT
TRBJ2-3	TRBV10-1	.	.	CASSLDSTDTQYF	TGCGCCAGCAGTCTGGACAGCACAGATACGCAGTATTTT
TRBJ2-2	TRBV7-2	TRBD1	few	CASSPAGTVRIGELFF	TGTGCCAGCAGCCCCGCCGGGACAGTAAGAATCGGGGAGCTGTTTTTT
TRBJ2-7	TRBV28	.	.	CASSGGGVYEQYF	TGTGCCAGCAGTGGGGGCGGAGTTTACGAGCAGTACTTC
TRBJ2-1	TRBV4-1	TRBD1	once	CASSQRPDGRGPYNEQFF	TGCGCCAGCAGCCAAAGGCCTGATGGCAGGGGGCCCTACAATGAGCAGTTCTTC
TRBJ1-2	TRBV20-1	.	.	CSTGRDGYTF	TGCAGCACAGGGCGAGATGGCTACACCTTC
TRBJ1-5	TRBV6-5	TRBD1	few	CASRGTGVSQPQHF	TGTGCCAGCAGGGGGACAGGGGTTAGTCAGCCCCAGCATTTT
TRBJ1-5	TRBV6-1	.	few	CASSVGGGQPQHF	TGTGCCAGCAGTGTGGGGGGAGGTCAGCCCCAGCATTTT
TRBJ1-1	TRBV6-1	.	.	CASSGLQGTEAFF	TGTGCCAGCAGTGGTTTGCAGGGGACTGAAGCTTTCTTT
TRBJ1-2	TRBV6-5	.	.	CASSYSPGRNYGYTF	TGTGCCAGCAGTTACTCGCCGGGACGCAACTATGGCTACACCTTC
TRBJ1-1	TRBV29-1	.	.	CSVGPLWGTEAFF	TGCAGCGTTGGTCCGCTTTGGGGCACTGAAGCTTTCTTT
TRBJ2-7	TRBV11-2	TRBD2	.	CASSPQTSGEQYF	TGTGCCAGCAGCCCACAAACTAGCGGCGAGCAGTACTTC
TRBJ2-5	TRBV5-1	TRBD1	.	CASSSPGGKQETQYF	TGCGCCAGCAGCTCTCCAGGGGGCAAACAAGAGACCCAGTACTTC
TRBJ1-4	TRBV5-8	TRBD1	few	CASSPGQGRKYREKLFF	TGTGCCAGCAGCCCAGGACAGGGCCGAAAATACCGTGAAAAACTGTTTTTT
TRBJ2-1	TRBV5-4	TRBD2	few	CASSRKNIAGGDNEQFF	TGTGCCAGCAGCCGAAAAAATATAGCGGGAGGTGATAATGAGCAGTTCTTC
TRBJ2-4	TRBV2	.	.	CASSLLGAKNIQYF	TGTGCCAGCAGTCTGTTAGGGGCCAAAAACATTCAGTACTTC
TRBJ2-4	TRBV18	TRBD2	once	CASSPPGLADKNIQYF	TGTGCCAGCTCCCCACCGGGACTAGCGGACAAAAACATTCAGTACTTC
TRBJ2-7	TRBV11-3	.	many	CASSLGAGSSYEQYF	TGTGCCAGCAGCTTAGGGGCAGGTAGCTCCTACGAGCAGTACTTC
TRBJ2-2	TRBV7-9	.	.	CASSLDPNTGELFF	TGTGCCAGCAGCTTAGACCCGAACACCGGGGAGCTGTTTTTT
TRBJ2-7	TRBV29-1	.	.	CSVGWDYEQYF	TGCAGCGTCGGCTGGGACTACGAGCAGTACTTC
TRBJ1-5	TRBV10-1	.	.	CASSESGHQPQHF	TGCGCCAGCAGTGAGTCAGGGCATCAGCCCCAGCATTTT
TRBJ2-5	TRBV18	.	once	CASSPRGAREETQYF	TGTGCCAGCTCGCCCAGAGGTGCCCGTGAAGAGACCCAGTACTTC
TRBJ2-1	TRBV6-1	.	.	CASSEEGWSGRFSYNEQFF	TGTGCCAGCAGTGAAGAAGGTTGGTCAGGCCGATTTTCCTACAATGAGCAGTTCTTC
TRBJ1-2	TRBV10-3	.	few	CAISGARGYGYTF	TGTGCCATCAGTGGAGCACGTGGGTATGGCTACACCTTC
TRBJ2-7	TRBV7-6	.	.	CASSEHRRQRSYEQYF	TGTGCCAGCAGCGAACACCGGCGACAGAGGAGCTACGAGCAGTACTTC
TRBJ2-3	TRBV27	.	.	CASSLRQGTDTQYF	TGTGCCAGCAGTTTGAGACAGGGCACAGATACGCAGTATTTT
TRBJ2-7	TRBV10-3	TRBD1	.	CAISGQGGYEQYF	TGTGCCATCAGTGGACAGGGGGGATACGAGCAGTACTTC
TRBJ2-5	TRBV29-1	.	.	CSVAPRLPGETQYF	TGCAGCGTTGCCCCCCGACTTCCCGGTGAGACCCAGTACTTC
TRBJ2-5	TRBV6-5	.	.	CASSPRHLETQYF	TGTGCCAGCAGTCCACGACACCTAGAGACCCAGTACTTC
TRBJ1-2	TRBV9	.	many	CASSVPGHHNGYTF	TGTGCCAGCAGCGTTCCGGGACACCATAACGGCTACACCTTC
TRBJ2-5	TRBV6-1	.	.	CASSEPYGSRETQYF	TGTGCCAGCAGTGAACCCTACGGATCAAGGGAGACCCAGTACTTC
TRBJ1-2	TRBV28	.	.	CASRLAGNYGYTF	TGTGCCAGCAGGCTGGCAGGGAACTATGGCTACACCTTC
TRBJ1-4	TRBV28	TRBD1	.	CASSFSGGGTPNEKLFF	TGTGCCAGCAGTTTTTCAGGGGGCGGTACCCCTAATGAAAAACTGTTTTTT
TRBJ2-6	TRBV29-1	.	.	CSVGPRGGLSGANVLTF	TGCAGCGTTGGTCCAAGGGGAGGCCTCTCTGGGGCCAACGTCCTGACTTTC
TRBJ1-2	TRBV11-2	.	once	CASSLSFRYGYTF	TGTGCCAGCAGCTTATCCTTCCGCTATGGCTACACCTTC